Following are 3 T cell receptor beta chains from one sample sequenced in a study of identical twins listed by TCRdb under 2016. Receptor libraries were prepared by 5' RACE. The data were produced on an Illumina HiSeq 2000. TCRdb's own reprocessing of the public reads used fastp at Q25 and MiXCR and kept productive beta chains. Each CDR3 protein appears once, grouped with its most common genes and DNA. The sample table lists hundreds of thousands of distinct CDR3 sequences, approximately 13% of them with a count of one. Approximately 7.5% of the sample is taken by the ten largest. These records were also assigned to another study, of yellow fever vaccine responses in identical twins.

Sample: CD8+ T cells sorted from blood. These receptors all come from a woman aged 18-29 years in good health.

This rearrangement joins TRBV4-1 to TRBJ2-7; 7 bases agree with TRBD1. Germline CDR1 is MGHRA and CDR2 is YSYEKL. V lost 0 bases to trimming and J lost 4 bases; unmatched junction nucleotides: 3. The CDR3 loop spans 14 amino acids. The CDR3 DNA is TGCGCCAGCAGCCAAGAGGCCAGGGGGTACGAGCAGTACTTC. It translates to CASSQEARGYEQYF.

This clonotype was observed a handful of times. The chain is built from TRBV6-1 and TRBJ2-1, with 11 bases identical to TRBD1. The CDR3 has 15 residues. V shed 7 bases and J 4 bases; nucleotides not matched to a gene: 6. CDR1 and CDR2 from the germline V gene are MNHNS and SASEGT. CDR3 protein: CASTDGDRGYNEQFF. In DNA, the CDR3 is TGTGCCAGCACTGACGGGGACAGGGGGTACAATGAGCAGTTCTTC.

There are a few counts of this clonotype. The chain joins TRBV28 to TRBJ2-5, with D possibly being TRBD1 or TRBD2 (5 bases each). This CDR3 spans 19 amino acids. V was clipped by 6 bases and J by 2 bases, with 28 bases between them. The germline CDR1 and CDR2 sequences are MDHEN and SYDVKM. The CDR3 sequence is CASSVSLSGPPDAQETQYF. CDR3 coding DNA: TGTGCCAGCAGCGTAAGCCTCTCGGGACCCCCGGACGCTCAAGAGACCCAGTACTTC.